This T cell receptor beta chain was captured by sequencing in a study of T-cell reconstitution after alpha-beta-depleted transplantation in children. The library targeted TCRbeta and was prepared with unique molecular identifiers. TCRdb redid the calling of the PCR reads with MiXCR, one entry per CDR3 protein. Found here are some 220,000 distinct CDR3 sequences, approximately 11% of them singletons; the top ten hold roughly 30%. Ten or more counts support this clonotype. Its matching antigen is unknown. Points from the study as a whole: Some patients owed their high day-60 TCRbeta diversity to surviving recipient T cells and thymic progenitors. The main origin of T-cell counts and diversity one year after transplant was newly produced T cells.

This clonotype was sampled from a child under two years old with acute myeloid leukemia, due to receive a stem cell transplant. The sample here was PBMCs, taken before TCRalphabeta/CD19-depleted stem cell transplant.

The CDR3, as DNA: TGTGCCAGCAGTTCGCACCGGGACAGGCCTTATGGCTACACCTTC. This translates into CASSSHRDRPYGYTF. The J gene is TRBJ1-2, the V gene TRBV12-3 or TRBV12-4; 8 bases are a match to TRBD1. This CDR3 comprises 15 residues. With 4 bases clipped from V and 5 bases from J, the junction kept 9 bases outside the gene matches.